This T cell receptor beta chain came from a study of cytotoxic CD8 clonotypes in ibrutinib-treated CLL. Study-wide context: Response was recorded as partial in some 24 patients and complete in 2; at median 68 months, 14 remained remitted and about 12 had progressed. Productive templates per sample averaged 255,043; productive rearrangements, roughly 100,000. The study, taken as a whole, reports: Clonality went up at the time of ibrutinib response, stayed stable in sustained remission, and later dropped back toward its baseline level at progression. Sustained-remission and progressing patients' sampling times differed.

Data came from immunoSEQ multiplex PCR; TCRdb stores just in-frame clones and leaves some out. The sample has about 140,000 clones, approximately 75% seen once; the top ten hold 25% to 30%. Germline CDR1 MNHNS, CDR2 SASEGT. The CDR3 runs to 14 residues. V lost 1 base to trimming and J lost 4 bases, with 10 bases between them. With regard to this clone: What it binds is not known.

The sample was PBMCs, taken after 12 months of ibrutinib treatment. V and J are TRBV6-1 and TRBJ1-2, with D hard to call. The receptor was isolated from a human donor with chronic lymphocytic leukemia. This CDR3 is CASSEEIGPYGYTF. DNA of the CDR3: TGTGCCAGCAGTGAAGAGATAGGCCCCTATGGCTACACCTTC.